The text below deals with one T cell receptor (beta chain). The data were taken from a study of Graves' ophthalmopathy and Graves' hyperthyroidism. Germline CDR1 and CDR2: WNHNN and SYGVQD (reference sequence). This CDR3 has 12 amino acids. V dropped 3 bases and J dropped 11 bases, with 11 bases sitting between them. The study amplified TCR beta CDR3 regions using RNA transcripts. The authors performed first-round RT-PCR with HTBI primers and then a second-round multiplex PCR. One entry per CDR3 protein results from TCRdb running MiXCR on the multiplex PCR reads. The table shows about 700,000 distinct CDR3 sequences, with 35% to 50% occurring only once.

The origin of this receptor is an adult man with Graves' ophthalmopathy. The material sequenced was peripheral blood. This rearrangement joins TRBV10-1 to TRBJ1-5, with D unclear. The CDR3 protein is CASSDHQETQHF. The CDR3 DNA reads as TGCGCCAGCAGTGACCATCAAGAGACCCAGCATTTT.